A single sample gave rise to the 25 T cell receptor beta chains below, sequenced in a study of cytomegalovirus exposure and HLA in healthy donors. PCR primers comprised 60 Vbeta and 13 Jbeta primers. TCRdb's copy holds only in-frame clones and misses some; the assay was immunoSEQ multiplex PCR. Altogether 120,000 to 150,000 clones are present, around 75% being singletons, with the ten largest covering 1.5% to 2%. Sequenced sample: PBMCs. These receptors all come from a woman aged 25 to 39 in good health and CMV-seronegative.

The chain is built from TRBV6-1 and TRBJ1-2; a possible D gene is TRBD1 (6 bases). The CDR3 loop spans 13 amino acids. Germline CDR1 reads MNHNS; CDR2 reads SASEGT. Between the trimmed V and J ends, which lost 7 bases and 3 bases, there was a span of 12 bases. In DNA, the CDR3 is TGTGCCAGCAACATAGGGGGGGACTATGGCTACACCTTC. Translating gives CASNIGGDYGYTF.

This clone was observed a single time. The chain links TRBV28 to TRBJ1-2, with 10 bases that match TRBD1. CDR1 is MDHEN and CDR2 is SYDVKM in the germline V gene. V lost 5 bases and J lost 4; bases outside the gene matches: 16. This CDR3 spans 18 amino acids. In nucleotides, the CDR3 is TGTGCCAGCAGTCCCCCTATCGCCGGGACAGGGGTGGCCTATGGCTACACCTTC. Translating it yields CASSPPIAGTGVAYGYTF.

In regard to this clone: Distinct nucleotide sequences in the sample also encode this CDR3. V is TRBV28 and J is TRBJ1-5, with 7 bases fitting TRBD1. Trimming took 4 bases from V and 7 from J; bases not matched to a gene: 13. This CDR3 contains 16 residues. The V gene's germline CDR1 is MDHEN and CDR2 SYDVKM. CDR3 in DNA: TGTGCCAGCAGTTCCATATACCGGGACAGAAACCAGCCCCAGCATTTT. This encodes CASSSIYRDRNQPQHF.

J is TRBJ1-2 and V is TRBV7-8; possible D gene TRBD1, 6 bases. The germline V gene has CDR1 SGHVS and CDR2 FQNEAQ. V lost 2 bases, J lost 1 base, and 11 bases lay in between. CDR3 length: 15 amino acids. CDR3 nucleotide sequence: TGTGCCAGCAGCTTAAATACAGGGCTTAACTATGGCTACACCTTC. This codes for CASSLNTGLNYGYTF. Filled out from reference TRBV7-8 and TRBJ1-2, the complete variable domain reads GAGVSQSPRYKVAKRGQDVALRCDPISGHVSLFWYQQALGQGPEFLTYFQNEAQLDKSGLPSDRFFAERPEGSVSTLKIQRTQQEDSAVYLCASSLNTGLNYGYTFGSGTRLTVV.

The rearrangement links TRBV5-4 to TRBJ2-1; 8 positions match TRBD1. V was pared by 2 bases and J by 6 bases, with 19 bases of the junction left unmatched. CDR1 and CDR2 (germline): SGHNT, YYREEE (reference sequence). The CDR3 loop spans 19 amino acids. This chain's CDR3 is CASSFKVLAVGDRTNEQFF. CDR3 sequence (DNA): TGTGCCAGCAGCTTTAAGGTTTTAGCGGTCGGGGACAGGACCAATGAGCAGTTCTTC.

The V gene is TRBV28, the J gene TRBJ1-1; D is uncertain. The length of the CDR3 is 14 residues. Germline loops: CDR1 MDHEN, CDR2 SYDVKM. V dropped 5 bases and J dropped 1 base, with 11 bases sitting between them. This CDR3 is CASSPFPGNTEAFF. The CDR3 bases are TGTGCCAGCAGTCCCTTTCCGGGGAACACTGAAGCTTTCTTT. Using reference TRBV28 and TRBJ1-1 for the parts outside the CDR3, the full variable domain is DVKVTQSSRYLVKRTGEKVFLECVQDMDHENMFWYRQDPGLGLRLIYFSYDVKMKEKGDIPEGYSVSREKKERFSLILESASTNQTSMYLCASSPFPGNTEAFFGQGTRLTVV.

This clone has more than one count but fewer than ten. The V and J genes are TRBV28 and TRBJ1-1; TRBD1 matches at 9 bases. The germline gives CDR1 MDHEN, CDR2 SYDVKM. This CDR3 spans 13 amino acids. The J segment lost 1 base and the V segment lost 8 bases, leaving 2 bases of the junction unmatched. CDR3 loop: CASDRGSNTEAFF. CDR3 nucleotides: TGTGCCAGCGACAGGGGGTCGAACACTGAAGCTTTCTTT.

There are a few counts of this clone. The V call is TRBV19, the J call TRBJ1-5; 8 bases align to TRBD1. The junction had 5 bases not matched to a gene; V was cut back by 9 bases and J by 7 bases. Germline V CDR1 and CDR2: LNHDA, SQIVND (reference sequence). CDR3 length: 12 amino acids. The CDR3 bases are TGTGCCAGCAGGACAGGGCTCCAGCCCCAGCATTTT. Protein product: CASRTGLQPQHF.

This chain joins TRBV6-4 and TRBJ1-1; 9 bases line up with TRBD1. After removal of 4 bases from V and 4 bases from J, the junction contained 10 bases not matched to a gene. This CDR3 spans 16 amino acids. Germline V gene data show CDR1 as MRHNA and CDR2 as SNTAGT. The DNA of the CDR3 is TGTGCCAGCAGTGGATCGATGGGACAGGGAAGCACTGAAGCTTTCTTT. Amino acids: CASSGSMGQGSTEAFF.

Regarding this clone: The junction shows a germline mismatch at one end, possibly a read error. This chain uses TRBV7-9 with TRBJ2-2; D ambiguous. Germline CDR1 is SEHNR and CDR2 is FQNEAQ (reference sequence). The CDR3 totals 12 residues. As DNA, the CDR3 is TGTTCCAGCAGCTTGACGGGCGGGGAGCTGTTTTTT. Protein: CSSSLTGGELFF.

This clone appeared a few times. Other DNA sequences within the sample encode an identical CDR3. The chain joins TRBV29-1 to TRBJ1-3; TRBD1 matches 9 bases. Per germline, CDR1 SQVTM and CDR2 ANQGSEA. J gave up 3 bases and V 3 bases, and 0 bases lay outside the gene matches. The CDR3 runs 13 residues. CDR3 loop: CSVEGQGGNTIYF. In DNA form, the CDR3 reads TGCAGCGTTGAGGGACAGGGTGGAAACACCATATATTTT. The entire variable domain, with the rest obtained from reference TRBV29-1 and TRBJ1-3, is as follows: SAVISQKPSRDICQRGTSLTIQCQVDSQVTMMFWYRQQPGQSLTLIATANQGSEATYESGFVIDKFPISRPNLTFSTLTVSNMSPEDSSIYLCSVEGQGGNTIYFGEGSWLTVV.

This chain uses TRBV4-1 with TRBJ2-7; D remains unclear. Germline V lookup: CDR1 MGHRA, CDR2 YSYEKL. CDR3 length: 14 residues. Trimming shortened V by 1 base and J by 8 bases, and 15 bases separated the two germline ends. This chain's CDR3 is CASSQGLPLRKQYF. CDR3 sequence (DNA): TGCGCCAGCAGCCAAGGTCTGCCCCTCAGGAAGCAGTACTTC.

The genes are TRBV7-2 and TRBJ2-7; D might be TRBD2 (6 bases). V was cut by 0 bases and J by 6 bases, with 12 bases left in between. This CDR3 region has 14 residues. Germline CDR1 and CDR2: SGHTA and FQGNSA. The CDR3 spells CASSLAGGLGEQYV. CDR3 bases: TGTGCCAGCAGCTTAGCGGGGGGTCTCGGCGAGCAGTACGTC.

The chain uses TRBV29-1 and TRBJ2-1; 7 bases align to TRBD2. J lost 4 bases, V lost 7 bases, and 10 bases had no gene match. Germline V gene data show CDR1 as SQVTM and CDR2 as ANQGSEA. The CDR3 extends over 14 amino acids. CDR3 sequence reads: CSAEVPSGYNEQFF. DNA of the CDR3: TGCAGCGCTGAGGTTCCTAGCGGATACAATGAGCAGTTCTTC.

J is TRBJ1-2 and V is TRBV29-1; the D is unclear. The germline V and J ends were trimmed by 7 bases and 5 bases, with 17 bases remaining between them. CDR3 length equals 13 residues. Germline V CDR1 and CDR2: SQVTM, ANQGSEA. The DNA of the CDR3 is TGCAGCGCCCTTTTACAGAGTCAATATGGCTACACCTTC. It specifies CSALLQSQYGYTF.

V usage is TRBV2 and J usage is TRBJ1-2, with D perhaps TRBD1 (5 bases). In germline, CDR1 is SNHLY, CDR2 FYNNEI. The CDR3 totals 14 residues. V dropped 1 base and J dropped 5 bases, with 11 bases sitting between them. The CDR3 here is CASSEVGRGYGYTF. The CDR3 DNA is TGTGCCAGCAGTGAAGTGGGGCGAGGATATGGCTACACCTTC.

This chain connects TRBV9 to TRBJ2-3, with TRBD2 as a possible D gene (6 bases). Germline V gene lookup returns CDR1 SGDLS and CDR2 YYNGEE. V gave up 3 bases and J gave up 1 base, with 12 bases separating them. The CDR3 covers 15 residues. The CDR3 bases are TGTGCCAGCAGCGCCAGACTAGGCCGCACAGATACGCAGTATTTT. It specifies CASSARLGRTDTQYF.

The chain couples TRBV2 to TRBJ2-5; 8 nucleotides agree with TRBD2. The V segment lost 7 bases and the J segment 13 bases; nucleotides outside the gene matches: 11. The germline gives CDR1 SNHLY, CDR2 FYNNEI. CDR3 length: 12 amino acids. CDR3 sequence: CASISGGQTAYF. CDR3 DNA: TGTGCCAGCATCTCGGGGGGGCAGACAGCGTACTTC. Full variable domain (missing parts from reference TRBV2 and TRBJ2-5): EPEVTQTPSHQVTQMGQEVILRCVPISNHLYFYWYRQILGQKVEFLVSFYNNEISEKSEIFDDQFSVERPDGSNFTLKIRSTKLEDSAMYFCASISGGQTAYFGPGTRLLVL.

The CDR3 loop is CASSFQGDTEAFF. The CDR3 DNA is TGTGCCAGCAGCTTTCAAGGGGACACTGAAGCTTTCTTT. The V call is TRBV5-5, the J call TRBJ1-1; maybe TRBD1 (5 bases). This CDR3 has 13 residues. The V gene lost 2 bases and the J gene lost 3 bases, with 8 bases spanning the gap. CDR1 SGHKS and CDR2 YYEKEE come from the germline V gene (reference sequence).

The rearrangement joins TRBV18 to TRBJ2-5; 8 bases align to TRBD2. The CDR3 runs to 15 residues. J gave up 1 base and V 6 bases, and 7 bases lay outside the gene matches. CDR1 is KGHSH, CDR2 LQKENI, per germline. Written as DNA, the CDR3 is TGTGCCAGCTCTCCCCTAGCGGGTGTCCAAGAGACCCAGTACTTC. It specifies CASSPLAGVQETQYF.

This clone was counted between two and nine times. This chain joins TRBV6-4 and TRBJ2-1; 11 nucleotides agree with TRBD2. This CDR3 comprises 15 residues. Losses at the gene ends were 3 bases for V and 3 bases for J; bases not matched to a gene: 1. Germline V gene sequence: CDR1 MRHNA, CDR2 SNTAGT. The CDR3 is CASSELAGDYNEQFF. DNA for the CDR3: TGTGCCAGCAGTGAACTAGCGGGAGACTACAATGAGCAGTTCTTC.

The J gene is TRBJ2-2, the V gene TRBV11-2, with a weak D call TRBD2 (6 bases). The CDR3 loop spans 16 amino acids. In germline, CDR1 is SGHAT, CDR2 FQNNGV. V lost 8 bases and J lost 5, with 21 bases in between. The CDR3 DNA sequence: TGTGCCAGCCTTGATAATAGACTAGGGAGGACCGGGGAGCTGTTTTTT. It yields the protein CASLDNRLGRTGELFF.

The chain recombines TRBV29-1 with TRBJ2-3, with 9 positions matching TRBD2. The CDR3 is 14 amino acids. Germline CDR1 SQVTM, CDR2 ANQGSEA. Unmatched junction bases numbered 2, after V lost 4 bases and J lost 0 bases. In DNA, the CDR3 is TGCAGCGTTGCTAGCGGGACCAGCACAGATACGCAGTATTTT. It specifies CSVASGTSTDTQYF.

The chain employs TRBV19 and TRBJ1-2, with 8 bases lining up with TRBD1. The germline CDR1 and CDR2 sequences are LNHDA and SQIVND (reference sequence). Unmatched junction bases numbered 6, after V lost 10 bases and J lost 8 bases. The CDR3 totals 11 residues. CDR3 sequence (DNA): TGTGCCACCGCGACAGGGGCAGGCTACACCTTC. Its translation is CATATGAGYTF.

The V gene is TRBV5-4, the J gene TRBJ2-3, with 10 bases identical to TRBD2. Per germline, CDR1 SGHNT and CDR2 YYREEE (reference sequence). Germline trimming cut 2 bases from V and 0 bases from J; bases unmatched to any gene: 6. The CDR3 runs 17 residues. CDR3 in amino acids: CASSFKLAGFSTDTQYF. CDR3 coding DNA: TGTGCCAGCAGCTTTAAACTAGCGGGGTTTAGCACAGATACGCAGTATTTT.